Shown below are 10 T cell receptor beta chains from a single sample sequenced in a study of CD8+CD57+ T cells in acquired aplastic anemia. Template material for TCR beta VDJ and CDR3 profiling consisted of genomic DNA. TCRdb independently ran MiXCR on the reads; one entry per CDR3 protein. The sample includes a few hundred thousand distinct CDR3 sequences, 60% to 65% of them seen just once. Sequenced: sorted CD4+, CD8+, or CD8+CD57+ T cells (not recorded which) from PBMCs. The receptors derive from a human donor in good health.

Remarks on this clonotype: A read error may explain this, as a much larger clone is one base away. The J gene is TRBJ1-2, the V gene TRBV14; D might be TRBD1 (6 bases). The germline CDR1 and CDR2 sequences are SGHDN and FVKESK. The V and J ends lost 6 bases and 4 bases respectively, with 15 bases between them. The CDR3 is 14 residues long. In nucleotides, the CDR3 is TGTGCCAGCAGACCAAGGGACATGGGCTATGGCTACACCTTC. Protein product: CASRPRDMGYGYTF.

This clonotype was seen ten or more times. The chain employs TRBV7-9 and TRBJ1-4, with TRBD1 matching 7 bases. There are 15 residues in the CDR3. Germline CDR1 is SEHNR and CDR2 is FQNEAQ (reference sequence). V was clipped by 5 bases and J by 8 bases; unmatched bases: 11. This chain's CDR3 is CASSDYRGLEEKLFF. CDR3 nucleotides: TGTGCCAGCAGCGACTACAGGGGATTGGAGGAAAAACTGTTTTTT. The full variable domain, in which reference TRBV7-9 and TRBJ1-4 provide the parts outside the CDR3, is DTGVSQNPRHKITKRGQNVTFRCDPISEHNRLYWYRQTLGQGPEFLTYFQNEAQLEKSRLLSDRFSAERPKGSFSTLEIQRTEQGDSAMYLCASSDYRGLEEKLFFGSGTQLSVL.

This clonotype occurred once. The rearrangement uses TRBV2 and TRBJ1-2; perhaps TRBD1 as D (5 bases). Germline CDR1 reads SNHLY; CDR2 reads FYNNEI. The CDR3 has 14 amino acids. Trimming pared 9 bases from V and 7 bases from J, leaving 21 bases between. Written as DNA, the CDR3 is TGTGCCAGTAAACCAAGGGGTCAGTTTTCTGGCTACACCTTC. Protein: CASKPRGQFSGYTF.

This clonotype turned up a few times. The chain carries TRBV2 and TRBJ2-7; 7 bases align to TRBD2. Germline V gene lookup returns CDR1 SNHLY and CDR2 FYNNEI. Trimming removed 9 bases from V and 0 bases from J; junction bases left unmatched: 8. CDR3 length: 14 residues. CDR3: CASSRDYTSYEQYF. CDR3 DNA: TGTGCCAGTTCCAGGGACTACACCTCCTACGAGCAGTACTTC.

This chain links TRBV7-2 with TRBJ2-7; 8 bases are shared with TRBD2. V dropped 10 bases and J dropped 9; count of bases not matched to a gene: 14. Germline V lookup: CDR1 SGHTA, CDR2 FQGNSA. The CDR3 is 13 residues long. CDR3 residues: CATRGAGGAWQYF. Here the CDR3 DNA reads TGTGCCACCAGGGGTGCGGGGGGCGCGTGGCAGTACTTC.

V usage is TRBV9 and J usage is TRBJ2-1; 10 bases match TRBD1. Germline V gene lookup returns CDR1 SGDLS and CDR2 YYNGEE. J was trimmed by 6 bases and V by 2 bases; bases with no gene match: 5. CDR3 length: 15 residues. CDR3 bases: TGTGCCAGCAGCGTCGGGACAGGGGAGTCCAATGAGCAGTTCTTC. Residues: CASSVGTGESNEQFF.

CDR3 nucleotide sequence: TGTGCCACCAGTGCCCGGGACAGGGGGCGCGGAAGTGAGCAGTTCTTC. This gives the protein CATSARDRGRGSEQFF. The chain carries TRBV24-1 and TRBJ2-1, with 12 positions matching TRBD1. Germline lookup yields CDR1 KGHDR and CDR2 SFDVKD. The CDR3 has 16 amino acids. The V segment lost 5 bases and the J segment 9 bases; nucleotides outside the gene matches: 10.

Many counts were recorded for this clonotype. The V gene is TRBV6-4, the J gene TRBJ2-1; TRBD1 is a possible D gene (6 bases). The CDR3 totals 14 residues. Trimming removed 3 bases at V and 6 bases at J, with 12 bases between. Per germline, CDR1 MRHNA and CDR2 SNTAGT. The CDR3 DNA follows: TGTGCCAGCAGTGAAGTAAGGGGGACCAATGAGCAGTTCTTC. This encodes CASSEVRGTNEQFF.

This clonotype turned up a few times. J is TRBJ2-7 and V is TRBV15; D might be TRBD1 or TRBD2, each matching 5 bases. Germline V CDR1 and CDR2: LNHNV, YYDKDF (reference sequence). This CDR3 spans 15 amino acids. Trimming took 1 base from V and 0 from J, leaving 10 bases between them. CDR3 bases: TGTGCCACCAGCAGAGCCAAGGGGAGCTCCTACGAGCAGTACTTC. Translating gives CATSRAKGSSYEQYF.

This clonotype has more than one count but fewer than ten. This chain joins TRBV15 and TRBJ2-7; D possibly uses TRBD1 or TRBD2 (7 bases each). V lost 2 bases, J lost 7 bases, and 15 bases lay in between. Germline lookup yields CDR1 LNHNV and CDR2 YYDKDF (reference sequence). The CDR3 has 14 residues. CDR3 sequence reads: CATSRPDREGEQYF. The CDR3 bases are TGTGCCACCAGCAGACCTGACAGGGAGGGAGAGCAGTACTTC. The variable domain in full, with the rest retrieved from reference TRBV15 and TRBJ2-7, is DAMVIQNPRYQVTQFGKPVTLSCSQTLNHNVMYWYQQKSSQAPKLLFHYYDKDFNNEADTPDNFQSRRPNTSFCFLDIRSPGLGDTAMYLCATSRPDREGEQYFGPGTRLTVT.